This T cell receptor (beta chain) was captured by sequencing in a study of resident and recirculating memory T cells in vitiligo. Findings and limits, study-wide: Non-conserved TCRs across sites and patients suggested distinct clones per lesion. Vitiligo lesions lacked a unique dominant clone, and clonality varied.

The data were produced by immunoSEQ multiplex PCR, yet TCRdb's version contains in-frame clones alone and is incomplete. The sample has tens of thousands of clones, under 95% seen once. With regard to this clone: What it binds is unknown.

This TCR came from a male donor with vitiligo. Sequenced sample: blood.

The CDR3 loop reads CASSSGQGFWEQFF. CDR3 in DNA: TGTGCCAGCAGTTCGGGACAGGGCTTCTGGGAGCAGTTCTTC. The chain recombines TRBV27 with TRBJ2-1; 9 positions match TRBD1. J lost 10 bases, V lost 4 bases, and 8 bases had no gene match. CDR1 and CDR2 (germline): MNHEY, SMNVEV (reference sequence). The CDR3 covers 14 residues.